This T cell receptor (beta chain) was captured by sequencing in a study of a mutant IDH1 vaccine in newly diagnosed glioma. Study details: In some groups vaccination began 4-6 weeks post-radiotherapy; others received it with temozolomide. Averaging approximately 40 years of age, treated patients were around 60% male and approximately 40% female. Points from the study as a whole: Immune responses induced by the vaccine were seen in 93.3% of patients, spanning multiple MHC alleles.

Produced via immunoSEQ multiplex PCR; TCRdb's table is partial and in-frame only. The sample lists approximately 80,000 clones; roughly 90% were seen once. As for this clone: Antigen specificity is unknown.

Time point reported: week 5, during vaccination. Every vaccine dose comprised 300 ug of mutant IDH1 20-mer peptide plus topical imiquimod. Donors had new WHO grade 3 or 4 IDH1-mutant, ATRX-lost astrocytomas. The CDR3 extends over 15 amino acids. Per germline, CDR1 MDHEN and CDR2 SYDVKM. V shed 6 bases, J shed 2 bases, and the junction held 9 bases outside the gene matches. The specimen was PBMCs, collected from a glioma patient whose treatment included an IDH1 peptide vaccine. The chain has TRBV28 and TRBJ2-5; the match to TRBD1 covers 7 bases. The clonotype was recovered from a woman in her forties or fifties with glioma. For the CDR3, the DNA is TGTGCCAGCAGCCCTCTTGGACAGGCTCAAGAGACCCAGTACTTC. This translates into CASSPLGQAQETQYF.